These T cell receptor beta chains were read from a single sample in a study of blood T cell repertoires in COVID-19. Assay used: immunoSEQ multiplex PCR; TCRdb lists only in-frame clones, some missing. Among over 200,000 clones listed, 75% to 90% were seen once. Specimen: peripheral blood. All receptors come from a man aged 25 to 45 who had recovered from COVID-19. Each CDR3 is given with its conserved first and last residue. Clone size is not always given. Where it is, it says once, few, many or a class for expanded clones.

cdr3_aa v_call clone_size j_call
CASSSDRGERQYF TRBV7-2 NA TRBJ2-7
CSASAGGGTQYF TRBV20-1 NA TRBJ2-3
CASSETPNYGYTF TRBV5-6 NA TRBJ1-2
CASTPRAQISSNQPQHF TRBV19 once TRBJ1-5
CASSPTPQGEKLFF TRBV5-6 NA TRBJ1-4
CSVAGTGVTKNIQYF TRBV29-1 NA TRBJ2-4
CASSNLPLGQGESPLHF TRBV3-1/TRBV3-2 NA TRBJ1-6
CASSLDRRSSGGGEQFF TRBV11-3 few TRBJ2-1
CASNRDTNTDTQYF TRBV18 NA TRBJ2-3
CASRQAFRGLAGNTIYF TRBV7-6 NA TRBJ1-3
CASSMTGDFYEQYF TRBV5-4 NA TRBJ2-7
CASSPQAGGVGTEAFF TRBV19 NA TRBJ1-1
CASSEIAGGTDTQYF TRBV3-1/TRBV3-2 NA TRBJ2-3
CASSINSPGSYEQYF TRBV19 NA TRBJ2-7
CASSWDLAGSTDTQYF TRBV5-8 NA TRBJ2-3
CASSAGRDGYTF TRBV5-1 NA TRBJ1-2
CSSLRQVAQYF TRBV29-1 NA TRBJ2-3
CASGIQGITEAFF TRBV28 NA TRBJ1-1
CASSHIGQGSYNEQFF TRBV4-3 NA TRBJ2-1
CASSEGGGGAHEQFF TRBV10-1 NA TRBJ2-1
CASSGTRARFGDQPQHF TRBV18 NA TRBJ1-5
CASSEPDPLGPQHF TRBV10-2 NA TRBJ1-5
CSASREQGHNEQFF TRBV20-1 NA TRBJ2-1
CASSPQLRTELNYGYTF TRBV18 NA TRBJ1-2
CASSDEDRRFHYSYNSPLHF TRBV6-1 NA TRBJ1-6
CASSLRDSITEAFF TRBV27 once TRBJ1-1
CASSAQGLGNTIYF TRBV9 once TRBJ1-3
CASSLIGAFSYEQYF TRBV13 few TRBJ2-7
CASTPRDMGGTDTQYF TRBV19 NA TRBJ2-3
CASSRAAAYEQYF TRBV18 NA TRBJ2-7
CASSLYLVNTDTQYF TRBV13 NA TRBJ2-3
CASRRQAWGTQYF TRBV19 NA TRBJ2-3
CASSSRETQYF TRBV6-5 NA TRBJ2-3
CASSLGSWQAEAFF TRBV5-1 NA TRBJ1-1
CASSPLAGGTADTQYF TRBV4-1 NA TRBJ2-3
CASSVQRQGTQYF TRBV19 NA TRBJ2-5
CASGNRAGNTIYF TRBV4-3 NA TRBJ1-3
CASSPSGGAKSGGYEQYF TRBV27 few TRBJ2-7
CASSFFRVDTEAFF TRBV28 NA TRBJ1-1
CASSIGSGEYSPLHF TRBV19 NA TRBJ1-6
CASSYPGEETQYF TRBV6-6 NA TRBJ2-5
CASSFDREETQYF TRBV11-2 once TRBJ2-5
CAWSVNGGPQETQYF TRBV30 NA TRBJ2-5
CAREVEVLPYEQYF TRBV6-5 NA TRBJ2-7
CASNEGNYGYTF TRBV16 once TRBJ1-2
CASSPWVDREKQLAKNIQYF TRBV19 NA TRBJ2-4
CSTKAQTNYGYTF TRBV29-1 once TRBJ1-2
CASSYGGSFSGNTIYF TRBV6-5 NA TRBJ1-3
CASSYTGIGYGYTF TRBV6-6 NA TRBJ1-2
CATSEPGQGADTQYF TRBV24-1 NA TRBJ2-3
CASRPGQGRETQYF TRBV27 once TRBJ2-5
CASSLDYGATDTQYF TRBV6-2/TRBV6-3 NA TRBJ2-3
CASRSTGGGVDEQYF TRBV5-4 NA TRBJ2-7